These 30 T cell receptor beta chains originate from one sample sequenced in a study of PD-L1 blockade in urothelial cancer. Time point here: pretreatment peripheral blood. Repertoires were generated with immunoSEQ multiplex PCR, while TCRdb's copy carries only in-frame clones and drops some. The table lists some 80,000 clones, around 85% of them singletons. Specimen: PBMCs, collected around atezolizumab (anti-PD-L1) treatment. Receptors were obtained from a man in his forties or fifties with urothelial cancer.

This chain connects TRBV5-1 to TRBJ2-2; D gene unclear. The germline V gene has CDR1 SGHRS and CDR2 YFSETQ. The ends were cut back, 7 bases at V and 2 bases at J, with 12 bases in the middle. The CDR3 loop spans 14 amino acids. The CDR3 protein is CASVPSPNTGELFF. CDR3 sequence (DNA): TGCGCCAGCGTGCCGAGTCCAAACACCGGGGAGCTGTTTTTT.

V is TRBV4-2 and J is TRBJ1-5, with 7 bases aligning to TRBD1. Trimming removed 0 bases from V and 0 bases from J; junction bases left unmatched: 2. Per the germline V gene, CDR1 is LGHNA and CDR2 is YNFKEQ. The length of the CDR3 is 16 residues. The CDR3 DNA reads TGTGCCAGCAGCCAAGACCACAGGGGTAGCAATCAGCCCCAGCATTTT. It specifies CASSQDHRGSNQPQHF.

This CDR3 reads CASSAIQGYEQFF. As DNA, the CDR3 is TGTGCCAGCAGCGCGATACAGGGGTATGAGCAGTTCTTC. This chain links TRBV5-4 with TRBJ2-1; 7 nucleotides align to TRBD1. CDR3 size: 13 residues. V was clipped by 4 bases and J by 8 bases; unmatched bases: 6. CDR1 is SGHNT and CDR2 is YYREEE in the germline V gene (reference sequence).

The chain uses TRBV5-8 and TRBJ2-5, with 10 bases lining up with TRBD2. The CDR3 covers 15 residues. V was clipped by 4 bases and J by 4 bases; unmatched bases: 7. Looked up from germline, CDR1 is SGHTS and CDR2 is YDEGEE. Here the CDR3 reads CASSTILAGGETQYF. The CDR3, as DNA: TGTGCCAGCAGCACCATTTTAGCGGGAGGAGAGACCCAGTACTTC.

The chain links TRBV7-3 to TRBJ2-2; tentatively, D is TRBD1 (6 bases). This CDR3 has 16 amino acids. V lost 2 bases and J lost 6, with 16 bases in between. Germline loops: CDR1 SGHTA, CDR2 FQGTGA. The CDR3 protein is CASSLRGDRIAGELFF. In DNA, the CDR3 is TGTGCCAGCAGCTTACGGGGAGACAGGATCGCCGGGGAGCTGTTTTTT.

The chain recombines TRBV18 with TRBJ2-7, with D perhaps matching TRBD1 (5 bases). CDR1 KGHSH and CDR2 LQKENI come from the germline V gene. This CDR3 is 13 amino acids long. V shed 5 bases and J shed 2 bases, with 10 bases lying between them. CDR3 sequence (DNA): TGTGCCAGCTCATTAAGGGGCCCCTACGAGCAGTACTTC. The encoded protein is CASSLRGPYEQYF.

This clone was picked up a small number of times. The V gene is TRBV2, the J gene TRBJ1-1, with 10 bases aligning to TRBD1. This CDR3 has 14 residues. Germline-derived CDR1 and CDR2 are SNHLY and FYNNEI. The junction had 4 bases not matched to a gene; V was cut back by 6 bases and J by 3 bases. The CDR3 region is CASRRTGGYTEAFF. The CDR3 DNA reads as TGTGCCAGCAGAAGGACAGGGGGGTACACTGAAGCTTTCTTT.

The chain couples TRBV7-2 to TRBJ2-7, with 8 bases lining up with TRBD1. Germline values: CDR1 SGHTA, CDR2 FQGNSA. The CDR3 runs 15 residues. Unmatched junction bases numbered 8, after V lost 3 bases and J lost 4 bases. Written as DNA, the CDR3 is TGTGCCAGCAGCTTGCCCCGGGACAGGCGGTACGAGCAGTACTTC. Translation: CASSLPRDRRYEQYF.

The V call is TRBV15, the J call TRBJ2-7; 7 bases match TRBD2. In germline, CDR1 is LNHNV, CDR2 YYDKDF (reference sequence). After removal of 1 base from V and 4 bases from J, the junction contained 7 bases not matched to a gene. This CDR3 contains 15 residues. The CDR3 DNA follows: TGTGCCACCAGCAGAGGCGGGAGCGATTTGTACGAGCAGTACTTC. It yields the protein CATSRGGSDLYEQYF.

This rearrangement joins TRBV15 to TRBJ2-1; D is unclear. The CDR3 covers 14 residues. The V end was cut by 0 bases, the J end by 6 bases, with 9 bases between. Germline values: CDR1 LNHNV, CDR2 YYDKDF (reference sequence). The chain's CDR3 is CATSRDPLRNEQFF. In DNA, the CDR3 is TGTGCCACCAGCAGAGACCCCCTGCGCAATGAGCAGTTCTTC. Looking up the rest from reference TRBV15 and TRBJ2-1 gives the full variable domain: DAMVIQNPRYQVTQFGKPVTLSCSQTLNHNVMYWYQQKSSQAPKLLFHYYDKDFNNEADTPDNFQSRRPNTSFCFLDIRSPGLGDTAMYLCATSRDPLRNEQFFGPGTRLTVL.

The chain joins TRBV30 to TRBJ1-1, with D possibly TRBD1 on 6 matching bases. The CDR3 contains 12 residues. The V and J ends lost 5 bases and 1 base respectively, with 8 bases between them. CDR1 and CDR2 (germline): GTSNPN, SVGIG (reference sequence). CDR3 nucleotides: TGTGCCTGGGGGACACCGAACACTGAAGCTTTCTTT. Its protein product is CAWGTPNTEAFF. Supplemented by reference TRBV30 and TRBJ1-1, the full variable domain reads SQTIHQWPATLVQPVGSPLSLECTVEGTSNPNLYWYRQAAGRGLQLLFYSVGIGQISSEVPQNLSASRPQDRQFILSSKKLLLSDSGFYLCAWGTPNTEAFFGQGTRLTVV.

The chain carries TRBV2 and TRBJ2-7; the D is unclear. The CDR3 spans 11 residues. Germline CDR1 reads SNHLY; CDR2 reads FYNNEI. Trimming cost V 2 bases and J 10 bases, with 9 bases left between them. This chain's CDR3 is CASSELAFQYF. The CDR3 DNA sequence: TGTGCCAGCAGTGAACTTGCGTTCCAGTACTTC.

There are a few counts of this clone. Other DNA sequences in the same sample also yield this CDR3. As DNA, the CDR3 is TGTGCCAGCAGGGGTCAGGGAAGGGAAAAACTGTTTTTT. This translates into CASRGQGREKLFF. The chain combines TRBV28 with TRBJ1-4; D might be TRBD1 (5 bases). CDR1 and CDR2 (germline): MDHEN, SYDVKM. Trimming took 6 bases from V and 8 from J, leaving 13 bases between them. The CDR3 has 13 residues.

This chain joins TRBV6-5 and TRBJ2-7; TRBD2 might be the D (6 bases). From germline, CDR1 is MNHEY and CDR2 SVGAGI. The CDR3 is 14 residues long. Trimming pared 5 bases from V and 5 bases from J, leaving 16 bases between. The CDR3 is CASSPGVGRNEQYF. CDR3 DNA sequence: TGTGCCAGCAGTCCGGGGGTAGGGCGGAACGAGCAGTACTTC.

This clone was picked up a small number of times. The chain combines TRBV27 with TRBJ1-5, with D perhaps TRBD1 (6 bases). CDR3 length: 16 residues. Trimming took off 4 bases at V and 6 bases at J, with 19 bases between the two ends. In germline, CDR1 is MNHEY, CDR2 SMNVEV (reference sequence). This CDR3 reads CASSSISQGKRQPQHF. CDR3 bases: TGTGCCAGCAGTTCCATCTCCCAGGGGAAGCGTCAGCCCCAGCATTTT.

The chain recombines TRBV6-8 with TRBJ1-5; no reliable D call. The CDR3 has 14 amino acids. Between the trimmed V and J ends, which lost 7 bases and 6 bases, there was a span of 16 bases. The V gene's germline CDR1 is MNHGY and CDR2 SAAAGT. The CDR3 DNA follows: TGTGCCAGCAAGGGATTGGAGGAGAGTCAGCCCCAGCATTTT. Protein: CASKGLEESQPQHF.

This chain uses TRBV2 with TRBJ2-2; TRBD2 is a possible D gene (5 bases). The CDR3 totals 16 residues. V shed 3 bases and J shed 1 base, with 12 bases lying between them. From germline, CDR1 is SNHLY and CDR2 FYNNEI. The CDR3 sequence is CASSERAGGNTGELFF. The CDR3, as DNA: TGTGCCAGCAGTGAGAGGGCAGGTGGGAACACCGGGGAGCTGTTTTTT.

This rearrangement joins TRBV27 to TRBJ1-5; TRBD1 is a possible D gene (5 bases). There are 17 residues in the CDR3. Trimming shortened V by 2 bases and J by 7 bases, and 21 bases separated the two germline ends. The germline CDR1 and CDR2 sequences are MNHEY and SMNVEV (reference sequence). The CDR3 region has the DNA TGTGCCAGCAGTTTAGAATGGGCAGGGAATTTTCGACAGCCCCAGCATTTT. It yields the protein CASSLEWAGNFRQPQHF.

V usage is TRBV5-6 and J usage is TRBJ2-7; perhaps TRBD2 as D (7 bases). The V gene's germline CDR1 is SGHDT and CDR2 YYEEEE. The CDR3 is made up of 14 amino acids. V lost 4 bases to trimming and J lost 3 bases, with 14 bases between them. Written as DNA, the CDR3 is TGTGCCAGCAGCGGCGGGGGCCCCTACTACGAGCAGTACTTC. This gives the protein CASSGGGPYYEQYF.

This chain links TRBV4-2 with TRBJ1-5, with 7 bases matching TRBD1. V shed 1 base and J 1 base; nucleotides not matched to a gene: 1. The CDR3 extends over 15 amino acids. Germline V CDR1 and CDR2: LGHNA, YNFKEQ. Here the CDR3 DNA reads TGTGCCAGCAGCCAAGCAGGGGGAAGCAATCAGCCCCAGCATTTT. Protein product: CASSQAGGSNQPQHF.

This sequence joins TRBV6-5 and TRBJ2-1, with 10 bases aligning to TRBD2. Germline CDR1 MNHEY, CDR2 SVGAGI. The V segment lost 6 bases and the J segment 6 bases; nucleotides outside the gene matches: 8. The CDR3 is 15 amino acids. The CDR3 sequence: CASSTLAGVGNEQFF. DNA of the CDR3: TGTGCCAGCAGCACCCTAGCGGGAGTAGGCAATGAGCAGTTCTTC.

CDR3 sequence: CASSLGAGVGNTEAFF. Here the CDR3 DNA reads TGTGCCAGCAGCTTAGGGGCAGGGGTCGGAAACACTGAAGCTTTCTTT. The rearrangement links TRBV7-6 to TRBJ1-1, with TRBD1 as a possible D gene (6 bases). Germline V gene lookup returns CDR1 SGHVS and CDR2 FNYEAQ. The CDR3 loop spans 16 amino acids. Between the trimmed V and J ends, which lost 1 base and 2 bases, there was a span of 14 bases. The variable domain in full, completed from reference TRBV7-6 and TRBJ1-1, reads GAGVSQSPRYKVTKRGQDVALRCDPISGHVSLYWYRQALGQGPEFLTYFNYEAQQDKSGLPNDRFSAERPEGSISTLTIQRTEQRDSAMYRCASSLGAGVGNTEAFFGQGTRLTVV.

This chain joins TRBV5-4 and TRBJ2-7; D gene uncertain. This CDR3 spans 14 amino acids. CDR1 SGHNT and CDR2 YYREEE come from the germline V gene (reference sequence). Trimming took 0 bases from V and 2 from J, leaving 9 bases between them. CDR3 amino acids: CASSLAGRPYEQYF. DNA for the CDR3: TGTGCCAGCAGCTTGGCCGGCAGGCCCTACGAGCAGTACTTC.

This chain connects TRBV19 to TRBJ2-3, with 13 bases that match TRBD2. The CDR3 spans 13 residues. Germline V gives CDR1 LNHDA, CDR2 SQIVND (reference sequence). Unmatched junction bases numbered 3, after V lost 9 bases and J lost 6 bases. CDR3 loop: CASGLAGADTQYF. Written as DNA, the CDR3 is TGTGCCAGCGGACTAGCGGGAGCCGATACGCAGTATTTT. The full variable domain, rest sourced from reference TRBV19 and TRBJ2-3, is DGGITQSPKYLFRKEGQNVTLSCEQNLNHDAMYWYRQDPGQGLRLIYYSQIVNDFQKGDIAEGYSVSREKKESFPLTVTSAQKNPTAFYLCASGLAGADTQYFGPGTRLTVL.

The chain combines TRBV11-2 with TRBJ1-1; D gene ambiguous. Germline values: CDR1 SGHAT, CDR2 FQNNGV. This CDR3 spans 14 amino acids. V was trimmed by 1 base and J by 3 bases, leaving 9 bases between them. CDR3 in amino acids: CASSLAPRYTEAFF. As DNA, the CDR3 is TGTGCCAGCAGCTTAGCTCCGAGGTACACTGAAGCTTTCTTT.

This sequence joins TRBV6-1 and TRBJ1-3, with D unresolved. The V and J ends lost 7 bases and 2 bases respectively, with 6 bases between them. CDR1 is MNHNS and CDR2 is SASEGT in the germline V gene. The CDR3 length is 12 residues. CDR3 in DNA: TGTGCCAGCAAGGCGGCTGGAAACACCATATATTTT. This translates into CASKAAGNTIYF.

This clone appeared a few times. This sequence joins TRBV7-9 and TRBJ2-5; 10 bases are a match to TRBD2. CDR3 length: 19 amino acids. The germline V gene has CDR1 SEHNR and CDR2 FQNEAQ (reference sequence). J lost 5 bases, V lost 3 bases, and 18 bases had no gene match. Here the CDR3 reads CASSFVTGTPGLATETQYF. The CDR3 DNA reads as TGTGCCAGCAGCTTTGTCACAGGGACCCCGGGACTAGCGACCGAGACCCAGTACTTC.

The chain carries TRBV19 and TRBJ2-2; 10 nucleotides align to TRBD1. The CDR3 runs to 14 residues. Looked up from germline, CDR1 is LNHDA and CDR2 is SQIVND (reference sequence). V shed 8 bases and J 2 bases; nucleotides not matched to a gene: 2. The CDR3 region is CASGQGGNTGELFF. Here the CDR3 DNA reads TGTGCCAGTGGACAGGGGGGTAACACCGGGGAGCTGTTTTTT.

The chain has TRBV5-4 and TRBJ2-2; 9 nucleotides match TRBD2. V lost 0 bases, J lost 6 bases, and 6 bases stayed unmatched. The CDR3 is 16 residues long. Germline V gene data show CDR1 as SGHNT and CDR2 as YYREEE (reference sequence). The CDR3, as DNA: TGTGCCAGCAGCTTGGGCTTAGCGGGAGTACCCGGGGAGCTGTTTTTT. This gives the protein CASSLGLAGVPGELFF.

The chain uses TRBV11-2 and TRBJ2-2, with TRBD2 matching 7 bases. The J segment lost 0 bases and the V segment lost 1 base, leaving 8 bases of the junction unmatched. The CDR3 has 18 amino acids. Germline CDR1 and CDR2: SGHAT and FQNNGV. CDR3 nucleotide sequence: TGTGCCAGCAGCTTAGTGGGGGGAGGGCCTCCGAACACCGGGGAGCTGTTTTTT. It specifies CASSLVGGGPPNTGELFF.